Following are 7 T cell receptor beta chains from one sample sequenced in a study of cytomegalovirus exposure and HLA in healthy donors (dated 2017 in TCRdb). The library was produced with the immunoSEQ multiplex PCR assay. The multiplex PCR relied on a mix of 60 forward primers for TCR Vbeta segments and 13 reverse primers for TCR Jbeta segments. TCRdb stores this immuneACCESS table with in-frame sequences only. Part of the clones is absent; in the studies checked, under half of the shortfall reflects unresolved V genes, and no reason is known for the rest. The sample data list about 140,000 clones, and about 10% of these were observed just once. The ten largest clones capture 6.5% to 9% of the sample. Material for sequencing was PBMCs. The receptors originated from a woman aged 40 to 50 in good health and CMV-seropositive.

The V gene is TRBV9, the J gene TRBJ2-3; 10 bases align to TRBD2. V trimming: 0 bases; J trimming: 4 bases; junction bases outside the gene matches: 2. CDR3 length: 15 amino acids. Germline CDR1 SGDLS, CDR2 YYNGEE. The CDR3, as DNA: TGTGCCAGCAGCGTAGCGAGCGGGGGGGCAGATACGCAGTATTTT. This gives the protein CASSVASGGADTQYF.

The V and J genes are TRBV5-1 and TRBJ1-1; D gene unclear. The germline V gene has CDR1 SGHRS and CDR2 YFSETQ. The V end lost 2 bases, the J end lost 12 bases, and 14 bases lay between the germline ends. The CDR3 totals 12 residues. CDR3 nucleotide sequence: TGCGCCAGCAGCTTAACCGGGGTCGAAACTTTCTTT. Amino acids: CASSLTGVETFF.

The chain couples TRBV9 to TRBJ2-7; D is possibly TRBD1 (6 bases). V was clipped by 2 bases and J by 2 bases, with 11 bases between them. CDR1 and CDR2 (germline): SGDLS, YYNGEE. CDR3 size: 14 residues. The DNA of the CDR3 is TGTGCCAGCAGCGTGGGGGCGGAAGCCTACGAGCAGTACTTC. The encoded protein is CASSVGAEAYEQYF.

This clone was detected only a few times. The V and J genes are TRBV11-3 and TRBJ2-3; 7 bases match TRBD1. The germline gives CDR1 SGHNT, CDR2 YENEEA. The junction had 5 bases not matched to a gene; V was cut back by 3 bases and J by 2 bases. This CDR3 is built from 15 residues. CDR3 bases: TGTGCCAGCAGCTTTGAGGGGGCCTACACAGATACGCAGTATTTT. This encodes CASSFEGAYTDTQYF.

The chain combines TRBV7-9 with TRBJ1-1; 7 bases are a match to TRBD1. From germline, CDR1 is SEHNR and CDR2 FQNEAQ (reference sequence). After removal of 5 bases from V and 0 bases from J, the junction contained 6 bases not matched to a gene. The length of the CDR3 is 15 residues. DNA for the CDR3: TGTGCCAGCAGCCCATGGGACAGCATGAACACTGAAGCTTTCTTT. Encoded protein: CASSPWDSMNTEAFF.

This clone has more than one count but fewer than ten. This chain links TRBV23-1 with TRBJ1-2; D gene uncertain. Being an ORF, TRBV23-1 has a function that is uncertain. CDR3 length: 15 residues. Trimming took 2 bases from V and 4 from J, leaving 14 bases between them. As DNA, the CDR3 is TGCGCCAGCAGTCAAGACGGACCTCGGGGCTATGGCTACACCTTC. Translated: CASSQDGPRGYGYTF.

This clone showed up just a few times. The CDR3 loop is CASSSIQETQYF. The CDR3 region has the DNA TGTGCCAGCAGCTCAATTCAAGAGACCCAGTACTTC. J is TRBJ2-5 and V is TRBV7-6; no firm D call. V shed 4 bases and J shed 2 bases, with 5 bases lying between them. CDR3 length: 12 amino acids. The germline CDR1 and CDR2 sequences are SGHVS and FNYEAQ.